The sequence of this T cell receptor (beta chain) was determined in a study of T cell responses to AZD1222 COVID-19 vaccine. This CDR3 is built from 17 residues. Germline V lookup: CDR1 SEHNR, CDR2 FQNEAQ (reference sequence). The junction had 8 bases not matched to a gene; V was cut back by 1 base and J by 2 bases. Using immunoSEQ multiplex PCR, the repertoire was profiled, and TCRdb retains in-frame clones only, with some absent. The sample shows roughly 110,000 clones, more than 80% of them seen only once. The rearrangement links TRBV7-9 to TRBJ2-3, with 8 bases matching TRBD2. Source: peripheral blood, taken on day 0 of AZD1222 vaccination. This clonotype was sampled from an adult in good health. The CDR3 is CASSLDALAGPTDTQYF. The CDR3 region has the DNA TGTGCCAGCAGCTTAGACGCCTTAGCGGGGCCCACAGATACGCAGTATTTT.